Below, 20 T cell receptor beta chains from the same sample are listed, as sequenced in a study of blood T cell repertoires in COVID-19. Produced via immunoSEQ multiplex PCR; TCRdb's table is partial and in-frame only. The data show about 120,000 clones, with over 70% seen just once and 2.3% held by the top ten. The sample consisted of peripheral blood. The receptors stem from a man between 70 and 80 years old with acute or convalescent COVID-19.

This chain joins TRBV6-2 or TRBV6-3 and TRBJ1-5; D not certain. Germline V gene sequence: CDR1 MNHEY, CDR2 SVGEGT. Trimming took off 5 bases at V and 1 base at J, with 18 bases between the two ends. This CDR3 region has 17 residues. CDR3 sequence: CASSTGDPGRSNQPQHF. CDR3 nucleotides: TGTGCCAGCAGTACCGGCGACCCGGGAAGGAGCAATCAGCCCCAGCATTTT.

The chain carries TRBV7-2 and TRBJ1-5; D possibly corresponds to TRBD1 (6 bases). CDR3 length: 13 residues. Germline V gene sequence: CDR1 SGHTA, CDR2 FQGNSA. V lost 5 bases to trimming and J lost 4 bases, with 9 bases between them. CDR3 sequence: CASSGQNNQPQHF. CDR3 bases: TGTGCCAGCAGCGGACAGAATAATCAGCCCCAGCATTTT.

The chain employs TRBV2 and TRBJ1-2; D is perhaps TRBD1 (5 bases). Trimming removed 7 bases from V and 1 base from J, with 10 bases in between. CDR1 SNHLY and CDR2 FYNNEI come from the germline V gene. The CDR3 is 13 residues long. In DNA form, the CDR3 reads TGTGCCAGCATGGGACTCTTTAACTATGGCTACACCTTC. Amino acids: CASMGLFNYGYTF.

The chain combines TRBV4-1 with TRBJ1-5, with 10 positions matching TRBD1. CDR3 length: 16 residues. Germline CDR1 reads MGHRA; CDR2 reads YSYEKL. Trimming cost V 1 base and J 5 bases; bases outside gene matches: 5. The CDR3 protein is CASSQGTGGWDQPQHF. The CDR3 region has the DNA TGCGCCAGCAGCCAAGGGACAGGGGGTTGGGATCAGCCCCAGCATTTT.

A word on this clone: One end of the junction fails to match germline, which may point to a read error. The genes are TRBV19 and TRBJ2-6; D is possibly TRBD2 (6 bases). The CDR3 loop spans 17 amino acids. CDR1 is LNHDA, CDR2 SQIVND, per germline (reference sequence). CDR3 coding DNA: TGTGCCAGTAGGATAGACCCGGGAGCAGCTGGGGCCAACGTCCTGACTTTC. It is translated as CASRIDPGAAGANVLTF.

The chain is built from TRBV27 and TRBJ1-2; no reliable D call. Germline V lookup: CDR1 MNHEY, CDR2 SMNVEV (reference sequence). This CDR3 spans 13 amino acids. V was clipped by 5 bases and J by 7 bases, with 14 bases between them. For the CDR3, the DNA is TGTGCCAGCAGTCTCCATGCGGGTCCTGGCTACACCTTC. This sequence encodes CASSLHAGPGYTF.

This clone has more than one count but fewer than ten. V and J are TRBV4-3 and TRBJ1-6; a possible D gene is TRBD1 (5 bases). The CDR3 extends over 16 amino acids. CDR1 and CDR2 (germline): LGHNA, YSLEER. V gave up 1 base and J gave up 8 bases, with 15 bases separating them. The CDR3 protein is CASSQVITTAHSPLHF. As DNA, the CDR3 is TGCGCCAGCAGCCAAGTGATTACGACAGCTCATTCACCCCTCCACTTT.

To note about this clone: A much larger clone differs from this one at a single base, so this may be a read error. The sample holds other DNA sequences that translate to the same CDR3. The chain joins TRBV18 to TRBJ2-3; D gene unclear. Trimming took 3 bases from V and 0 from J, leaving 22 bases between them. CDR1 KGHSH and CDR2 LQKENI come from the germline V gene. This CDR3 comprises 19 residues. The CDR3: CASSPTFSLRGTSTDTQYF. The CDR3 nucleotides are TGTGCCAGCTCACCCACCTTTTCGTTAAGAGGAACTAGCACAGATACGCAGTATTTT.

The chain recombines TRBV5-4 with TRBJ1-2; TRBD1 matches at 9 bases. Losses at the gene ends were 3 bases for V and 7 bases for J; bases not matched to a gene: 4. CDR1 is SGHNT, CDR2 YYREEE, per germline (reference sequence). CDR3 length: 13 amino acids. In nucleotides, the CDR3 is TGTGCCAGCAGCTGGGACAGGGAACGTGGCTACACCTTC. It specifies CASSWDRERGYTF.

The gene calls are TRBV5-6 and TRBJ1-2, with D perhaps matching TRBD1 (5 bases). Trimming cost V 0 bases and J 8 bases, with 11 bases left between them. Germline values: CDR1 SGHDT, CDR2 YYEEEE. The CDR3 consists of 13 residues. CDR3 amino acids: CASSLAGGGGYTF. CDR3 coding DNA: TGTGCCAGCAGCTTGGCTGGGGGAGGGGGCTACACCTTC.

The CDR3 DNA sequence: TGTGCCAGCACCTACTCGTCCACAAACACCTACGAGCAGTACTTC. Translating gives CASTYSSTNTYEQYF. V and J are TRBV6-2 or TRBV6-3 and TRBJ2-7; no reliable D call. The V end was cut by 7 bases, the J end by 2 bases, with 18 bases between. The CDR3 length is 15 residues. Germline-derived CDR1 and CDR2 are MNHEY and SVGEGT.

This rearrangement joins TRBV9 to TRBJ1-3; D remains ambiguous. Germline V gene data show CDR1 as SGDLS and CDR2 as YYNGEE. The V and J ends lost 4 bases and 7 bases respectively, with 12 bases between them. The CDR3 is 13 residues long. The DNA for the CDR3 is TGTGCCAGCAGCTCACACCTTTTCAACACCATATATTTT. Translating it yields CASSSHLFNTIYF. Full variable domain (outside the CDR3, taken from reference TRBV9 and TRBJ1-3): DSGVTQTPKHLITATGQRVTLRCSPRSGDLSVYWYQQSLDQGLQFLIQYYNGEERAKGNILERFSAQQFPDLHSELNLSSLELGDSALYFCASSSHLFNTIYFGEGSWLTVV.

The genes are TRBV5-1 and TRBJ1-1, with TRBD1 matching 10 bases. The germline CDR1 and CDR2 sequences are SGHRS and YFSETQ. Trimming cost V 0 bases and J 3 bases; bases outside gene matches: 8. The CDR3 spans 17 residues. CDR3 bases: TGCGCCAGCAGCTTGGGACCCTTAGGACAGGGGGACACTGAAGCTTTCTTT. Its protein product is CASSLGPLGQGDTEAFF.

V is TRBV7-3 and J is TRBJ2-1; TRBD2 aligns across 10 bases. Per the germline V gene, CDR1 is SGHTA and CDR2 is FQGTGA. The V and J ends lost 0 bases and 7 bases, in that order; junction bases with no gene match: 6. This CDR3 has 16 amino acids. The CDR3 DNA reads as TGTGCCAGCAGCTTAACGACTAGCGGGTCGGGAAATGAGCAGTTCTTC. The encoded protein is CASSLTTSGSGNEQFF.

This clone was counted a single time. The rearrangement joins TRBV7-8 to TRBJ1-5; D is undetermined. Germline V lookup: CDR1 SGHVS, CDR2 FQNEAQ. Trimming left V 5 bases short and J 4 bases short, with 18 bases between. CDR3 length: 16 amino acids. The CDR3 DNA reads TGTGCCAGCAGCCGACGCCGACGAGGAGGGAATCAGCCCCAGCATTTT. Protein: CASSRRRRGGNQPQHF.

CDR3 loop: CASSFLYGENTEAFF. DNA of the CDR3: TGTGCCAGCAGCTTTTTATACGGGGAAAACACTGAAGCTTTCTTT. The chain recombines TRBV11-1 with TRBJ1-1; no firm D call. Per the germline V gene, CDR1 is SGHAT and CDR2 is FQDESV (reference sequence). Trimming shortened V by 3 bases and J by 2 bases, and 13 bases separated the two germline ends. The CDR3 spans 15 residues.

This chain uses TRBV5-1 with TRBJ2-3, with 11 nucleotides matching TRBD2. The ends lost 4 bases at V and 4 bases at J; junction bases unmatched: 5. CDR1 and CDR2 (germline): SGHRS, YFSETQ. This CDR3 comprises 15 residues. The CDR3 loop is CASSIAGGRADTQYF. Here the CDR3 DNA reads TGCGCCAGCAGCATAGCGGGGGGGCGGGCAGATACGCAGTATTTT.

This rearrangement joins TRBV5-8 to TRBJ1-4, with 9 bases lining up with TRBD1. This CDR3 is 15 amino acids long. Germline V gene data show CDR1 as SGHTS and CDR2 as YDEGEE. V gave up 0 bases and J gave up 4 bases; unmatched junction bases: 1. CDR3 sequence: CASSLGQGDNEKLFF. As DNA, the CDR3 is TGTGCCAGCAGCTTGGGACAGGGGGATAATGAAAAACTGTTTTTT.

This clone has only a few counts. J is TRBJ2-7 and V is TRBV5-8; the D gene is possibly TRBD1 (6 bases). Germline CDR1 is SGHTS and CDR2 is YDEGEE. CDR3 size: 14 residues. V was cut by 4 bases and J by 0 bases, with 11 bases left in between. The CDR3 region has the DNA TGTGCCAGCAGCCGTGACAGGTTCTCCTACGAGCAGTACTTC. Its translation is CASSRDRFSYEQYF.

The V gene is TRBV11-3, the J gene TRBJ2-5; weak D call: TRBD1 (7 bases). The CDR3 is made up of 14 amino acids. V gave up 5 bases and J gave up 1 base, with 11 bases separating them. CDR1 is SGHNT, CDR2 YENEEA, per germline. CDR3 in amino acids: CASSGRDSQETQYF. For the CDR3, the DNA is TGTGCCAGCAGCGGGCGGGACAGCCAAGAGACCCAGTACTTC.